This T cell receptor (beta chain) was documented in a study of T cells in women clearing cervical HPV infection. Remarks on this clone: The read halts 3 residues ahead of the CDR3 end, with the missing end drawn from the germline J gene.

Sequenced by immunoSEQ multiplex PCR; TCRdb stores in-frame clones only, minus some. This table lists 34,000 or so clones. This CDR3 spans 16 amino acids. Looked up from germline, CDR1 is SGHNT and CDR2 is YYREEE (reference sequence). V gave up 0 bases and J gave up 6 bases; unmatched junction bases: 11. Source material: blood buffy coat. The receptor was isolated from a woman between 18 and 70 years old with a cervical HPV16 infection that either progressed to CIN3+ or cleared (not recorded which). The V call is TRBV5-4, the J call TRBJ2-7; 8 bases map to TRBD2. The CDR3 loop is CASSLESMSGRGEQYF. The sequenced CDR3 bases are TGTGCCAGCAGCTTGGAGTCCATGAGCGGGAGAGGCGAG.